These T cell receptor beta chains were read from a single sample in a study of somatic mutations in cytotoxic T cells in rheumatoid arthritis. Some clones are missing from TCRdb's copy, which holds only in-frame ones; the method was immunoSEQ multiplex PCR. Found here are more than 15,000 clones, roughly 72% of them singletons; the top ten hold approximately 5.3%. The sequencing sample was made of CD8+ T cells sorted from blood. The receptors shown here come from a man in his 60s in good health. The CDR3 runs from the conserved cysteine through the conserved F or W. Fields, in order: J gene, D gene, V gene, clone size, CDR3 DNA, CDR3 protein. The D gene is left open where the match is weak. Clone size is shown for a subset of rows, as once, few, many or a class of expanded clone.

j_gene: TRBJ2-7
d_gene: TRBD2
v_gene: TRBV27
abundance: .
CDR3nt: TGTGCCAGCAGTTCCCAGGGACTAGCGGGGGAGCAGTACTTC
CDR3aa: CASSSQGLAGEQYF

j_gene: TRBJ2-7
d_gene: .
v_gene: TRBV18
abundance: .
CDR3nt: TGTGCCAGCAGGGGTACCTACGAGCAGTACTTC
CDR3aa: CASRGTYEQYF

j_gene: TRBJ2-7
d_gene: TRBD1
v_gene: TRBV7-7
abundance: .
CDR3nt: TGTGCTAGCAGTCCAGGACAGGCGGGCGAGCAGTACTTC
CDR3aa: CASSPGQAGEQYF

j_gene: TRBJ2-5
d_gene: .
v_gene: TRBV19
abundance: .
CDR3nt: TGTGCCAGTAGTCCAAATCAAGAGACCCAGTACTTC
CDR3aa: CASSPNQETQYF

j_gene: TRBJ2-1
d_gene: .
v_gene: TRBV4-1
abundance: .
CDR3nt: TGCGCCAGCAGCCCCGGGGTTAGCTCCTACAATGAGCAGTTCTTC
CDR3aa: CASSPGVSSYNEQFF

j_gene: TRBJ1-2
d_gene: TRBD1
v_gene: TRBV27
abundance: .
CDR3nt: TGTGCCAGCAGTTTATCAGGGACAGGGATTGGCTACACCTTC
CDR3aa: CASSLSGTGIGYTF

j_gene: TRBJ1-4
d_gene: .
v_gene: TRBV9
abundance: .
CDR3nt: TGTGCCAGCAGCCCAGGAGGGGGGGCAACTAATGAAAAACTGTTTTTT
CDR3aa: CASSPGGGATNEKLFF

j_gene: TRBJ2-3
d_gene: .
v_gene: TRBV7-2
abundance: few
CDR3nt: TGTGCCAGCAGCACCCACATTGGGCGTACAGACACAGATACGCAGTATTTT
CDR3aa: CASSTHIGRTDTDTQYF

j_gene: TRBJ2-2
d_gene: .
v_gene: TRBV29-1
abundance: .
CDR3nt: TGCAGCGTTGGGGGGGGGCACACCGGGGAGCTGTTTTTT
CDR3aa: CSVGGGHTGELFF

j_gene: TRBJ1-2
d_gene: TRBD1
v_gene: TRBV7-2
abundance: .
CDR3nt: TGTGCCAGCACACGTCCGGGACAGGGTGTGAGAGGCTACACCTTC
CDR3aa: CASTRPGQGVRGYTF

j_gene: TRBJ2-2
d_gene: TRBD2
v_gene: TRBV10-3
abundance: .
CDR3nt: TGTGCCATCAGTGATCCGGGACTAGCGGGGCCGAACACCGGGGAGCTGTTTTTT
CDR3aa: CAISDPGLAGPNTGELFF

j_gene: TRBJ1-5
d_gene: .
v_gene: TRBV19
abundance: .
CDR3nt: TGTGCCAGTAGTATTGGAACAGGGTGGGATGGCAATCAGCCCCAGCATTTT
CDR3aa: CASSIGTGWDGNQPQHF

j_gene: TRBJ1-2
d_gene: .
v_gene: TRBV6-5
abundance: few
CDR3nt: TGTGCCAGCAGTTGGGGGGGAGGGGACTATGGCTACACCTTC
CDR3aa: CASSWGGGDYGYTF

j_gene: TRBJ2-5
d_gene: .
v_gene: TRBV5-1
abundance: .
CDR3nt: TGCGCCAGCAGCTTGTGGAGCGAAGAGACCCAGTACTTC
CDR3aa: CASSLWSEETQYF

j_gene: TRBJ1-5
d_gene: TRBD1
v_gene: TRBV7-6
abundance: once
CDR3nt: TGTGCCAGCAGCTTAGTTCGACAGGGGGACTATCAGCCCCAGCATTTT
CDR3aa: CASSLVRQGDYQPQHF

j_gene: TRBJ1-1
d_gene: TRBD1
v_gene: TRBV4-1
abundance: .
CDR3nt: TGCGCCAGCAGCCAAGTACAGGGGAAAAGGAACACTGAAGCTTTCTTT
CDR3aa: CASSQVQGKRNTEAFF

j_gene: TRBJ2-1
d_gene: .
v_gene: TRBV7-6
abundance: .
CDR3nt: TGTGCCAGCAGCCCCGACCCTCGGGGAAACGTCTACAATGAGCAGTTCTTC
CDR3aa: CASSPDPRGNVYNEQFF

j_gene: TRBJ2-3
d_gene: TRBD2
v_gene: TRBV2
abundance: .
CDR3nt: TGTGCCAGCGAAGGACTAGCGGGGGGGGGCACAGATACGCAGTATTTT
CDR3aa: CASEGLAGGGTDTQYF

j_gene: TRBJ2-1
d_gene: TRBD2
v_gene: TRBV2
abundance: .
CDR3nt: TGTGCCAGCAGTGAACTAGCGGGGGGTTCAAACAATGAGCAGTTCTTC
CDR3aa: CASSELAGGSNNEQFF

j_gene: TRBJ1-2
d_gene: .
v_gene: TRBV25-1
abundance: .
CDR3nt: TGTGCCAGCAGTGAATGGGGCCAGGCCTATGGCTACACCTTC
CDR3aa: CASSEWGQAYGYTF

j_gene: TRBJ2-5
d_gene: .
v_gene: TRBV7-9
abundance: .
CDR3nt: TGTGCCAGCAGCTTAGCCGGAGAGACCCAGTACTTC
CDR3aa: CASSLAGETQYF

j_gene: TRBJ2-1
d_gene: .
v_gene: TRBV5-1
abundance: .
CDR3nt: TGCGCCAGCAGCTTGGAACAGACCTACAATGAGCAGTTCTTC
CDR3aa: CASSLEQTYNEQFF

j_gene: TRBJ2-7
d_gene: TRBD2
v_gene: TRBV30
abundance: .
CDR3nt: TGTGCCTGGAGTGATTTTACTAGCGGGAGATCCAGCTACGAGCAGTACTTC
CDR3aa: CAWSDFTSGRSSYEQYF

j_gene: TRBJ1-1
d_gene: .
v_gene: TRBV27
abundance: .
CDR3nt: TGTGCCAGCAGTTTGGGACAAACGAACACTGAAGCTTTCTTT
CDR3aa: CASSLGQTNTEAFF

j_gene: TRBJ2-1
d_gene: TRBD2
v_gene: TRBV27
abundance: .
CDR3nt: TGTGCCAGCAGATCCAGCGGGAGAGATAGCAATGAGCAGTTCTTC
CDR3aa: CASRSSGRDSNEQFF

j_gene: TRBJ2-2
d_gene: TRBD2
v_gene: TRBV19
abundance: .
CDR3nt: TGTGCCAGTAGTATAGATCCCGGGGGGGGATCCGGGGAGCTGTTTTTT
CDR3aa: CASSIDPGGGSGELFF

j_gene: TRBJ2-3
d_gene: TRBD2
v_gene: TRBV7-8
abundance: .
CDR3nt: TGTGCCAGCAGCTTAGACCAAGCGGGGGGTAGTTCAGATACGCAGTATTTT
CDR3aa: CASSLDQAGGSSDTQYF

j_gene: TRBJ2-2
d_gene: .
v_gene: TRBV9
abundance: .
CDR3nt: TGTGCCAGCAGCTTTGTTCAGTCCGGGGAGCTGTTTTTT
CDR3aa: CASSFVQSGELFF

j_gene: TRBJ1-5
d_gene: .
v_gene: TRBV4-3
abundance: .
CDR3nt: TGCGCCAGCAGCCAAGGGAGGAATCAGCCCCAGCATTTT
CDR3aa: CASSQGRNQPQHF

j_gene: TRBJ1-1
d_gene: TRBD1
v_gene: TRBV6-5
abundance: few
CDR3nt: TGTGCCAGCAGTGTACAGGGGTGGACTGAAGCTTTCTTT
CDR3aa: CASSVQGWTEAFF

j_gene: TRBJ1-1
d_gene: .
v_gene: TRBV30
abundance: .
CDR3nt: TGTGCCGGCTACAGGGACATGAACACTGAAGCTTTCTTT
CDR3aa: CAGYRDMNTEAFF

j_gene: TRBJ2-7
d_gene: TRBD2
v_gene: TRBV9
abundance: few
CDR3nt: TGTGCCAGCAGCGTAGATGGTACAGGACTAGGAGAGCAGTACTTC
CDR3aa: CASSVDGTGLGEQYF

j_gene: TRBJ2-1
d_gene: TRBD2
v_gene: TRBV4-3
abundance: .
CDR3nt: TGCGCCAGCAGCGATAGCGGGGATTACAATGAGCAGTTCTTC
CDR3aa: CASSDSGDYNEQFF

j_gene: TRBJ2-7
d_gene: TRBD1
v_gene: TRBV4-1
abundance: once
CDR3nt: TGCGCCAGCAGCCAAGGACAGGGGGTATCCTACGAGCAGTACTTC
CDR3aa: CASSQGQGVSYEQYF

j_gene: TRBJ2-2
d_gene: TRBD2
v_gene: TRBV29-1
abundance: .
CDR3nt: TGCAGCGTTGAAGGAGGGGCTAGCGGGAACACCGGGGAGCTGTTTTTT
CDR3aa: CSVEGGASGNTGELFF

j_gene: TRBJ2-5
d_gene: TRBD2
v_gene: TRBV2
abundance: .
CDR3nt: TGTGCCAGCAGTGAAGCCGGGGGGGTTGTGACCCAGTACTTC
CDR3aa: CASSEAGGVVTQYF

j_gene: TRBJ2-1
d_gene: TRBD2
v_gene: TRBV4-1
abundance: .
CDR3nt: TGCGCCAGCAGCCAAGGCCCCCGGACTAGCGGGAGTTTCTACAATGAGCAGTTCTTC
CDR3aa: CASSQGPRTSGSFYNEQFF

j_gene: TRBJ2-7
d_gene: TRBD1
v_gene: TRBV6-1
abundance: .
CDR3nt: TGTGCCAGCAGCTTTGACAGGGTGGGCTCCTACGAGCAGTACTTC
CDR3aa: CASSFDRVGSYEQYF

j_gene: TRBJ2-2
d_gene: TRBD1
v_gene: TRBV19
abundance: .
CDR3nt: TGTGCCAGTAGGAGGGGGCGCGGAGAGGACACCGGGGAGCTGTTTTTT
CDR3aa: CASRRGRGEDTGELFF

j_gene: TRBJ2-1
d_gene: TRBD1
v_gene: TRBV4-1
abundance: .
CDR3nt: TGCGCCAGCAGCCAAGAAAGACAGGGTAGGATGAATGAGCAGTTCTTC
CDR3aa: CASSQERQGRMNEQFF

j_gene: TRBJ2-7
d_gene: TRBD2
v_gene: TRBV27
abundance: .
CDR3nt: TGTGCCAGCAGTTTTGACTCCAGCGGGAGTTACGAGCAGTACTTC
CDR3aa: CASSFDSSGSYEQYF